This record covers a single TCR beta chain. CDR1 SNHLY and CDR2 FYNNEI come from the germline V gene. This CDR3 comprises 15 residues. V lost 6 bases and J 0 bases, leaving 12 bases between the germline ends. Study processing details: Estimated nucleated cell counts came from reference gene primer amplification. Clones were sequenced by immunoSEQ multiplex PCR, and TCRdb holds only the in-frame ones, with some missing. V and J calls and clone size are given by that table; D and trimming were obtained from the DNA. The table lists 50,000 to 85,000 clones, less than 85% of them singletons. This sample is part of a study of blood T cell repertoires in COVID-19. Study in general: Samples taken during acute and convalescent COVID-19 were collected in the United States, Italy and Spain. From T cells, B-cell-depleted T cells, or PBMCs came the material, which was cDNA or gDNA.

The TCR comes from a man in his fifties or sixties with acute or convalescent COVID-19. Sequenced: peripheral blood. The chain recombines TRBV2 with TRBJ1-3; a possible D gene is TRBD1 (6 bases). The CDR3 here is CASRKTGDSGNTIYF. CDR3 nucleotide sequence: TGTGCCAGCAGGAAGACAGGAGACTCTGGAAACACCATATATTTT.